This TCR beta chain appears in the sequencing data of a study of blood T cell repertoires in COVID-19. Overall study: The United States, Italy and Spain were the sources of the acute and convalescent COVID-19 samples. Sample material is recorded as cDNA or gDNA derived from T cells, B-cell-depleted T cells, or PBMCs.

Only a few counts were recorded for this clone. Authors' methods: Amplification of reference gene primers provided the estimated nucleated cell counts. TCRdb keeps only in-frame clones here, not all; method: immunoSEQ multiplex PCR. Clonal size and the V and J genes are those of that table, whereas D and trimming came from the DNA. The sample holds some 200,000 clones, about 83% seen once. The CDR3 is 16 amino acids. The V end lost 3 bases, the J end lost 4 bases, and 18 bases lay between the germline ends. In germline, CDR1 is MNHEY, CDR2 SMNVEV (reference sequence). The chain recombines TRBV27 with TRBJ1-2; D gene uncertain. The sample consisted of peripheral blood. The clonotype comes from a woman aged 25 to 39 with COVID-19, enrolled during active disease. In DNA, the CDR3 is TGTGCCAGCAGTTTCTCATCTAATGCCGGGTTCTATGGCTACACCTTC. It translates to CASSFSSNAGFYGYTF.